The entry that follows covers one TCR beta chain sequence. This clone was recorded once. Its cognate antigen has yet to be identified. No base qualities exist here, and no much larger clone lies one base off it. This record belongs to a study of shared clonotypes between healthy human individuals (dated by TCRdb to about 2020). Context from the whole study: A few men and a couple of women, aged 18 to 49 years, made up the cohort. For each donor, CD4 naive and CD4 memory were each given three plates, CD8 naive was given two plates, and CD8 memory was given one plate. To estimate repertoire size and how much clonotype sharing occurs between individuals, the study deeply sequenced the blood TCR repertoires of about five healthy adults. Libraries were prepared and TCR repertoires were sequenced by different laboratories using diverse techniques, in order to increase sequencing depth and limit assay-specific biases. Leukapheresis yielded between about 0.85 and 10 billion PBMCs per donor.

CDR1 is given as LGHNA and CDR2 as YNFKEQ, both from the germline V gene. The CDR3 covers 17 residues, taking in both the cysteine and the phenylalanine. Only the CDR3 part of the read is kept: 51 bases, read in frame from the first base. Trimming takes 3 bases off V and 0 bases off J; junction bases not matched to a gene: 6. Donors were healthy HIV-negative adults with no recently reported acute infections or vaccinations. Every donor was a Caucasian adult residing in Nashville, Tennessee, USA. Magnetic negative selection was used to enrich CD4+ T cells, after which naive cells were positively selected on CD45RA and the negative fraction became the memory subset. Blood was collected by leukapheresis, and PBMCs were isolated by Ficoll-Histopaque density gradient centrifugation and then cryopreserved in liquid nitrogen vapor phase. Purity and quantity of every magnetically sorted T cell population were checked by analytical flow cytometry. Genomic DNA was isolated from every sorted fraction and measured by UV absorbance on a Nanodrop 2000c.

What the research found in general, with its limitations: Pairwise subsampling led to the expectation that sequencing depth would affect the degree of clonotype sharing among donors. Sharing across four donors was observed for around 5% of naive CD4, 3.5% of naive CD8, 2% to 2.5% of memory CD4, and about 0.4% of memory CD8 clonotypes. Sampling was limited to blood, and TCR repertoires in tissue likely differ from TCR repertoires in blood. The small number of donors limited the genetic and exposure-history diversity represented. Rarefaction of sorted-subset datasets indicated incomplete sequencing despite the large sequencing depth. Naive subsets generally had larger estimated clonotype richness than memory subsets did. Higher generation probabilities were observed for clonotypes shared by all four sorted-subset donors than for non-shared clonotypes.

TCR CDR3 regions were amplified from genomic DNA by multiplex PCR using the deep immunoSEQ assay. Extracted genomic DNA from each cell subset was spread evenly across all wells of several immunoSEQ 96-well plates, with each plate serving as a replicate. Each replicate PCR for sorted subsets received around 200 ng genomic DNA, equal to roughly 33,000 T cell genomes. Purified libraries were measured with a Qubit 3.0 fluorometer, size-checked on a Bioanalyzer 2100, and measured again with the KAPA Library Quantification kit. A separate single-read 150-cycle Illumina NextSeq 550 flow cell was used to sequence each immunoSEQ 96-well plate. Per the authors' processing: Because the immunoSEQ output included only junctional sequences and no quality scores, the filtering could not be the same as the filtering used for full-length reads. Sequences were annotated with PyIR, a Python wrapper for IgBLAST v1.9, using IMGT germline references to assign V/J genes and CDR3. Reads were removed for weak V/J assignments (E-value above 1e-6), missing CDR3, stop codons, out-of-frame junctions, or ambiguous translated residues. V3J clonotypes were defined as sequences sharing the same inferred V gene, J gene, and CDR3 amino acid sequence. The percentage overlap between two repertoires was calculated by dividing the number of shared unique clonotypes by the size of the smaller repertoire. Repertoire richness was assessed with RTK rarefaction, the Chao1 estimator, and Recon v2.1 estimates of unobserved clonotypes. OLGA was used to compute generation probabilities for all TCRbeta clonotypes that the gDNA method yielded from four donors. Imported from immuneACCESS, the table was reduced by TCRdb to in-frame sequences with V and J called. These copies leave out some clones; in studies compared against another copy, an unresolved V gene accounts for under half, and the cause of the remainder is not known. That table furnishes V, J and clone size, whereas the DNA furnished D and trimming. The sample table lists a few million clones, nearly 97% of them with a count of one. Around 0.13% of the sample lies in the top ten.

The rearrangement combines TRBV4-2 with TRBJ2-1; 9 bases in the junction line up with TRBD2. The specimen sequenced was naive CD4+ T cells sorted from blood. Interpreted using the paper, the cell subset or site label stands for: CD45RA+ positively selected. The receptor was isolated from a man between 18 and 29 years old in good health. At the DNA level, the sequence is TGTGCCAGCAGCCAGCCGGCGGGGGGGAGCTCCTACAATGAGCAGTTCTTC. The encoded protein is CASSQPAGGSSYNEQFF.